The T cell receptor beta chain described here comes from a study of cytomegalovirus exposure and HLA in healthy donors. Study-level results: The study designated some 180 TCR beta chains cytomegalovirus-associated. Later analysis suggested links between common viral pathogens and several top significant clusters. TCR beta V segments were, for the most part, productive about 87% or about 30% of the time in an earlier analysis.

The PCR used 60 Vbeta and 13 Jbeta primers. Repertoires were generated with immunoSEQ multiplex PCR, while TCRdb's copy carries only in-frame clones and drops some. The data include 70,000 to 75,000 clones; the top ten clones carry over 3%. Regarding this clone: The antigen is undetermined.

Trimming shortened V by 2 bases and J by 7 bases, and 7 bases separated the two germline ends. Germline V gene sequence: CDR1 SGHDT, CDR2 YYEEEE. The CDR3 consists of 11 residues. The V call is TRBV5-6, the J call TRBJ2-7; D gene ambiguous. The receptor was derived from a female donor in good health and CMV-seropositive. What was sequenced was PBMCs. CDR3 sequence reads: CASSLSREQYF. DNA for the CDR3: TGTGCCAGCAGCTTAAGCCGGGAGCAGTACTTC.